This T cell receptor beta chain was captured by sequencing in a study of beta chain features in type 1 diabetes. Study overall: No patient-donor differences in age, gender, total cells or subset yield.

This clone was counted a few times. Its antigen is still unknown. The authors reverse transcribed all of the isolated RNA, so sequencing captured expressed TCRB transcripts. Produced via immunoSEQ multiplex PCR; TCRdb's table is partial and in-frame only. The sample lists 600,000 or so clones; around an eighth were seen once. The trim removed 6 bases at V and 5 bases at J, leaving 13 bases unmatched. The CDR3 extends over 17 amino acids. Germline CDR1 MNHEY, CDR2 SMNVEV (reference sequence). Study-level points and caveats: Among all four CD4+ subsets, Type 1 diabetes patients had TCRB CDR3s that were moderately but significantly shorter.

The sequenced sample consisted of naive CD4+ T cells from blood. This chain uses TRBV27 with TRBJ2-3; 11 nucleotides match TRBD2. This TCR derives from a man younger than 40 with type 1 diabetes. The CDR3 protein is CASRTSGANRRGDTQYF. The CDR3 coding sequence is TGTGCCAGCAGGACTAGCGGGGCCAATAGGAGGGGAGATACGCAGTATTTT.